This T cell receptor beta chain was sequenced during a study of blood T cell repertoires in COVID-19. In the study overall: T cells, B-cell-depleted T cells, or PBMCs provided the cDNA or gDNA that served as material.

Trimming pared 1 base from V and 5 bases from J, leaving 6 bases between. The CDR3 contains 14 residues. Germline CDR1 reads SGHVS; CDR2 reads FQNEAQ. Original methodology: Amplifying reference gene primers gave estimates of nucleated cell counts. Repertoires were generated with immunoSEQ multiplex PCR, while TCRdb's copy carries only in-frame clones and drops some. The D gene and trimming were derived from the DNA, and the V and J assignments and clone size from that table. The data contain 200,000 to 300,000 clones, roughly 86% of them singletons. The chain carries TRBV7-8 and TRBJ1-6, with D uncertain. Sequenced: peripheral blood. The sequence came from a woman in her fifties or sixties with COVID-19, enrolled during active disease. CDR3 sequence: CASSLVRDNSPLHF. DNA for the CDR3: TGTGCCAGCAGCTTAGTACGGGATAATTCACCCCTCCACTTT.